This T cell receptor beta chain was captured in a study of blood T cell repertoires in COVID-19. Germline V lookup: CDR1 LNHNV, CDR2 YYDKDF (reference sequence). This CDR3 has 13 amino acids. Deletions cut 4 bases from V and 5 bases from J, with 8 bases between. TCRdb's copy holds only in-frame clones and misses some; the assay was immunoSEQ multiplex PCR. Here the sample spans 80,000 or so clones, roughly 80% being singletons. The sample comprised peripheral blood. J is TRBJ1-4 and V is TRBV15; unclear D gene. The source of this sequence is a woman aged 60 to 75 with acute or convalescent COVID-19. The chain's CDR3 is CATSNGVNEKLFF. The CDR3 DNA follows: TGTGCCACCAGCAACGGGGTCAATGAAAAACTGTTTTTT.